Listed below are T cell receptor beta chains from one sample, sequenced in a study of blood T cells in healthy people across ages. TCRdb reanalysed the 5' RACE reads using MiXCR and keeps one entry per CDR3 protein. The table records approximately 680,000 distinct CDR3 sequences, about 32% of them present only once. The source material was blood. The receptor set was obtained from a woman over 75 in good health. Both conserved end residues are part of each CDR3. A D gene is named only where the DNA matches it firmly. Some rows have no size entry. The others give once, few or many, or a class for an expanded clone.

>14|TRBV5-1|NA|NA|TRBJ1-4
TGCGCCAGCAGCTGGGACTCTTCTCGCGAAAAACGGTTTTTT
CASSWDSSREKRFF
>15|TRBV12-3/TRBV12-4|NA|once|TRBJ1-2
TGTGCCAGCAGTCCCTTGGGCCTGCTGGGCTATGGCTACACCTTC
CASSPLGLLGYGYTF
>19|TRBV13|NA|few|TRBJ2-5
TGTGCCAGCAGCTCAAACTCGGGACGATGGGACTGGGTACCAGAGACCCAGTACTTC
CASSSNSGRWDWVPETQYF
>15|TRBV12-3/TRBV12-4|NA|many|TRBJ1-5
TGTGCCAGCAGTTTCACAGGGCCCCGCGGTCAGCCCCAGCATTTT
CASSFTGPRGQPQHF
>15|TRBV20-1|TRBD1|few|TRBJ1-6
TGCAGTGCTAGTACGGGACAGGGTTACGACTCACCCCTCCACTTT
CSASTGQGYDSPLHF
>15|TRBV7-2|NA|many|TRBJ1-2
TGTGCCAGCAGCTTAGAGAGTGACACGGCCACGGAGTACACCTTC
CASSLESDTATEYTF
>14|TRBV28|NA|few|TRBJ1-5
TGTGCCAGCAGGTTTCGGGGCCACGGTACGCCCCAGCATTTT
CASRFRGHGTPQHF
>13|TRBV29-1|NA|NA|TRBJ1-1
TGCAGCGTGTACACTCAGGGAAACACTGAAGCTTTCTTT
CSVYTQGNTEAFF
>12|TRBV29-1|NA|many|TRBJ1-2
TGCAGCGTGGGGAGGGAGAACTATGGCTACACCTTC
CSVGRENYGYTF
>16|TRBV20-1|TRBD2|many|TRBJ2-1
TGCAGTGCTGGATACCGGACTAGCGGGGTATACAATGAGCAGTTCTTC
CSAGYRTSGVYNEQFF
>13|TRBV9|NA|NA|TRBJ2-7
TGTGCCAGCAGCGTAGTCCCAGTGGACGAGCAGTACTTC
CASSVVPVDEQYF
>15|TRBV29-1|NA|many|TRBJ2-3
TGCAGCGTTGACCCAAGGCTGAGAGGCACAGATACGCAGTATTTT
CSVDPRLRGTDTQYF
>15|TRBV5-1|NA|NA|TRBJ1-5
TGCGCCAGCAGCTTGGAAGGGAGGGTTCATCAGCCCCAGCATTTT
CASSLEGRVHQPQHF
>16|TRBV3-1|NA|many|TRBJ2-6
TGTGCCAGCAGCCAAGGAGGGCGAGCTGGGGCCAACGTCCTGACTTTC
CASSQGGRAGANVLTF
>17|TRBV19|TRBD1|NA|TRBJ1-5
TGTGCCAGTAGTACCCTTCTGACAGGGTATAGCAATCAGCCCCAGCATTTT
CASSTLLTGYSNQPQHF
>11|TRBV5-6|NA|NA|TRBJ2-1
TGTGACAGCAGCTTGTATAATGAGCAGTTCTTC
CDSSLYNEQFF
>12|TRBV2|TRBD2|many|TRBJ2-7
TGTGCCAGCGCTGGACTAGCTTACGAGCAGTACTTC
CASAGLAYEQYF
>14|TRBV15|NA|many|TRBJ2-5
TGTGCCACCAGCAGGTTATCCCGGGTGGAGACCCAGTACTTC
CATSRLSRVETQYF
>17|TRBV6-1|TRBD1|many|TRBJ1-2
TGTGCCAGCAGTGAAGACGTGGACAGGGGGTATTACTATGGCTACACCTTC
CASSEDVDRGYYYGYTF
>12|TRBV29-1|TRBD1|many|TRBJ2-7
TGCAGCGGGCGACAGGGCCCCTACGAGCAGTACTTC
CSGRQGPYEQYF
>12|TRBV10-2|NA|NA|TRBJ2-7
TGCGCCAGTCGACAGAGCTCCTACGAGCAGTACTTC
CASRQSSYEQYF
>18|TRBV4-1|TRBD2|many|TRBJ2-1
TGCGCCAGCAGCCGCTTCGGTCTAGCGGGGAGCCAGGGCAGTGAGCAGTTCTTC
CASSRFGLAGSQGSEQFF
>13|TRBV20-1|NA|NA|TRBJ1-5
TGCAGTGTGGGGGAGAATACCAATCAGCCCCAGCATTTT
CSVGENTNQPQHF
>14|TRBV5-6|NA|many|TRBJ2-1
TGTGCCAGCAGCCCCATCGAGGGGGGGAATTCGTGGTTCTTC
CASSPIEGGNSWFF
>14|TRBV7-3|NA|many|TRBJ2-7
TGTGCCAGCAGCTTACGGCCGTGGGGCTACGAGCAGTACTTC
CASSLRPWGYEQYF
>16|TRBV4-1|TRBD1|NA|TRBJ2-3
TGCGCCAGCAGCCAAGTAGCGACAGGGAGAGGAGATACGCAGTATTTT
CASSQVATGRGDTQYF
>15|TRBV6-2/TRBV6-3|NA|NA|TRBJ2-3
TGTGCTTCCCAGGCCCGGGGGATGGGGCAAGATACGCAGTATTTT
CASQARGMGQDTQYF
>17|TRBV9|NA|many|TRBJ2-5
TGTGCCAGCAGCAGATCCTCCTTAACAGGGTTACAAGAGACCCAGTACTTC
CASSRSSLTGLQETQYF
>14|TRBV6-1|NA|many|TRBJ2-6
TGTGCCAGCGTTAAGAGCTCTGGGGCCAACGTCCTGACTTTC
CASVKSSGANVLTF
>19|TRBV6-2/TRBV6-3|TRBD2|many|TRBJ2-3
TGTGCCAGCAGCCCACCAACGAATCTAGCGGGGGGGATGCCAGATACGCAGTATTTT
CASSPPTNLAGGMPDTQYF
>15|TRBV9|TRBD2|many|TRBJ2-7
TGTGCCAGCAGCCTCGGGACTAGCGGCTCCTACGAGCAGTACTTC
CASSLGTSGSYEQYF
>13|TRBV7-8|NA|NA|TRBJ1-2
TGTGCCAGCAGCTTAGGGAACAGCTATGGCTACACCTTC
CASSLGNSYGYTF
>14|TRBV11-2|NA|NA|TRBJ2-5
TGTGCCAGCAGCTCGGAGTTTCTGGCTTCATGGCAGTACTTC
CASSSEFLASWQYF
>13|TRBV7-2|NA|many|TRBJ1-2
TGTGCCAGCAGCCTAAAGGGTGGTTTAGGCTACACCTTC
CASSLKGGLGYTF
>19|TRBV7-8|TRBD1|many|TRBJ2-6
TGTGCCAGCAGCTTATATAATCCGGGACAGTACTCTGGGGCCAACGTCCTGACTTTC
CASSLYNPGQYSGANVLTF